This is a list of T cell receptor beta chains from one sample in a study of blood T cell repertoires in COVID-19. Data came from immunoSEQ multiplex PCR; TCRdb stores just in-frame clones and leaves some out. Of approximately 47,000 clones in the sample, under 90% were seen once. The sequencing input was peripheral blood. The receptors shown here come from a woman aged 55-75 years with acute or convalescent COVID-19. The CDR3 runs from the conserved cysteine through the conserved F or W. D genes are given only for firm matches. A clone size is listed for some rows: how often the clone was seen (once, few, many), or a class if it is expanded.

J | D | size | V | CDR3 | DNA
TRBJ2-7 | TRBD1 | NA | TRBV30 | CAWSGGQGWLEQYF | TGTGCCTGGAGTGGGGGACAGGGCTGGCTCGAGCAGTACTTC
TRBJ2-7 | TRBD1 | NA | TRBV2 | CASNARGSYEQYF | TGTGCCAGCAATGCCAGGGGGAGCTACGAGCAGTACTTC
TRBJ2-5 | TRBD2 | NA | TRBV6-1 | CASSDHIRRTSGRIETQYF | TGTGCCAGCAGTGATCACATCCGGCGGACTAGCGGGAGGATTGAGACCCAGTACTTC
TRBJ2-7 | TRBD1 | NA | TRBV5-5 | CASSLGDRVLGDEQYF | TGTGCCAGCAGCTTGGGGGACAGGGTCCTCGGCGACGAGCAGTACTTC
TRBJ1-2 | NA | NA | TRBV29-1 | CSVAPGGSFYGYTF | TGCAGCGTTGCCCCGGGGGGATCGTTCTATGGCTACACCTTC
TRBJ2-1 | TRBD2 | NA | TRBV7-6 | CASSLRGGARNEQFF | TGTGCCAGCAGCTTACGCGGGGGGGCGAGGAATGAGCAGTTCTTC
TRBJ2-1 | NA | NA | TRBV9 | CASSVGSQPYNEQFF | TGTGCCAGCAGCGTAGGCAGTCAACCCTACAATGAGCAGTTCTTC
TRBJ2-1 | TRBD1 | NA | TRBV24-1 | CATSDGTVREQFF | TGTGCCACCAGTGATGGGACAGTCAGGGAGCAGTTCTTC
TRBJ1-5 | NA | NA | TRBV10-3 | CAISEGPGGQSNQPQHF | TGTGCCATCAGTGAGGGGCCGGGAGGCCAAAGCAATCAGCCCCAGCATTTT
TRBJ1-4 | NA | NA | TRBV7-2 | CASGRDNNEKLFF | TGTGCCAGCGGCCGAGACAATAATGAAAAACTGTTTTTT
TRBJ1-6 | NA | NA | TRBV18 | CASSPAGARDSPLHF | TGTGCCAGCTCACCAGCGGGGGCGAGAGATTCACCCCTCCACTTT
TRBJ2-5 | NA | NA | TRBV4-3 | CASSQDFIEQETQYF | TGCGCCAGCAGCCAAGATTTTATAGAGCAAGAGACCCAGTACTTC
TRBJ2-1 | TRBD1 | NA | TRBV24-1 | CATSDPRQGANEQFF | TGTGCCACCAGTGATCCACGTCAGGGGGCCAATGAGCAGTTCTTC
TRBJ2-1 | NA | NA | TRBV29-1 | CSVDVAGLYNEQFF | TGCAGCGTTGACGTGGCGGGCCTTTACAATGAGCAGTTCTTC
TRBJ1-3 | NA | NA | TRBV2 | CASSWDGRFSGNTIYF | TGTGCCAGCAGTTGGGACGGGAGGTTCTCTGGAAACACCATATATTTT
TRBJ1-3 | NA | NA | TRBV2 | CASSSLPGARGNTIYF | TGTGCCAGCAGTTCCCTCCCAGGGGCGCGGGGAAACACCATATATTTT
TRBJ1-1 | NA | few | TRBV6-2/TRBV6-3 | CASSRRTSDAFF | TGTGCCAGCAGTAGAAGGACATCCGACGCTTTCTTT